This TCR beta chain was recovered during a study of naive and memory T cell subsets. This clonotype was seen a handful of times. The target antigen is unknown. An equimolar mix of two oligonucleotides served as the beta constant-region primer for TRBC1 and TRBC2. Four rounds of PCR amplified the ligated cDNA using nested alpha and beta constant-region primers plus SP2. A 12-nucleotide UMI and the SP2 primer were added to the cDNA 3' end by oligonucleotide ligation. TCRdb called the UMI-ligation and nested PCR reads again in MiXCR, with one record for every CDR3 protein. This table holds 150,000 or so distinct CDR3 sequences, over 20% found once. Study-level results: Diversity fell and Gini index rose from naive through CM, EM, EMRA. Over 95% of naive TCR sequences appeared only once after error correction, unlike memory subsets. Naive repertoires, especially CD8, held a few larger clonotypes, possibly memory cells re-expressing CD45RA.

This CDR3 region has 11 residues. The V gene's germline CDR1 is DFQATT and CDR2 SNEGSKA (reference sequence). V gave up 3 bases and J gave up 4 bases, with 6 bases separating them. Source material: naive CD4+ T cells from blood. The TCR was taken from a human donor in good health. This chain joins TRBV20-1 and TRBJ1-1; D unresolved. The CDR3 loop is CSASKTTEAFF. CDR3 bases: TGCAGTGCTAGTAAGACCACTGAAGCTTTCTTT.